These 8 T cell receptor beta chains came from one sample sequenced in a study of siplizumab effects on memory and regulatory T cells. Some clones are missing from TCRdb's copy, which holds only in-frame ones; the method was immunoSEQ multiplex PCR. The table shows about 100,000 clones, with 91% occurring only once. The material sequenced was CD4+ T cells sorted from blood. These receptors were obtained from a human donor in good health.

This clone was detected once. The CDR3 loop reads CASSIVPWDSPGGAGEQFF. CDR3 in DNA: TGTGCCAGCAGCATAGTACCCTGGGATAGTCCCGGGGGGGCAGGGGAGCAGTTCTTC. The chain is built from TRBV21-1 and TRBJ2-1; the table assigns TRBD2, which was not confirmed against the DNA. TRBV21-1 is shown as a pseudogene. The CDR3 has 19 residues.

The chain links TRBV11-2 to TRBJ1-1; D is ambiguous. This CDR3 has 13 amino acids. The germline V gene encodes CDR1 SGHAT and CDR2 FQNNGV. V was clipped by 1 base and J by 6 bases, with 9 bases between them. The CDR3, as DNA: TGTGCCAGCAGCTTAGGGGGAGTCGCTGAAGCTTTCTTT. Residues: CASSLGGVAEAFF.

In its sample, this clone was seen once. The chain uses TRBV10-3 and TRBJ1-3; D is possibly TRBD1 (5 bases). Germline V lookup: CDR1 ENHRY, CDR2 SYGVKD. The V end was cut by 2 bases, the J end by 3 bases, with 14 bases between. This CDR3 is built from 16 residues. This CDR3 reads CAISEARGSSGNTIYF. For the CDR3, the DNA is TGTGCCATCAGTGAGGCGAGGGGATCTAGTGGAAACACCATATATTTT.

The chain has TRBV6-7 and TRBJ1-2; 10 nucleotides match TRBD1. TRBV6-7 is an ORF, with its function uncertain. The CDR3 covers 15 residues. V lost 4 bases, J lost 2 bases, and 4 bases stayed unmatched. The CDR3 loop is CASSLPGQGNYGYTF. The CDR3 DNA reads as TGTGCCAGCAGTTTGCCGGGACAGGGGAACTATGGCTACACCTTC.

The chain carries TRBV7-3 and TRBJ2-1; TRBD2 aligns across 7 bases. The V and J ends lost 5 bases and 1 base, in that order; junction bases with no gene match: 8. The germline V gene encodes CDR1 SGHTA and CDR2 FQGTGA. The CDR3 spans 16 residues. CDR3 loop: CASSTQRGSSYNEQFF. The CDR3, as DNA: TGTGCCAGCAGCACCCAGCGGGGCAGTTCCTACAATGAGCAGTTCTTC.

The chain links TRBV5-4 to TRBJ1-4; no clear D gene. This CDR3 has 12 residues. CDR1 SGHNT and CDR2 YYREEE come from the germline V gene (reference sequence). Trimming cost V 1 base and J 3 bases, with 1 base left between them. The CDR3 DNA follows: TGTGCCAGCAGCTTGCCTAATGAAAAACTGTTTTTT. Its translation is CASSLPNEKLFF.

This rearrangement joins TRBV28 to TRBJ1-2; D call uncertain. V dropped 5 bases and J dropped 8 bases, with 15 bases sitting between them. Germline assignment: CDR1 MDHEN and CDR2 SYDVKM. This CDR3 region has 13 residues. Here the CDR3 reads CASSTGSGVGYTF. In DNA form, the CDR3 reads TGTGCCAGCAGTACCGGAAGTGGAGTGGGCTACACCTTC.

The chain is built from TRBV7-9 and TRBJ2-5; no reliable D call. V was pared by 6 bases and J by 5 bases, with 19 bases between. The germline V gene has CDR1 SEHNR and CDR2 FQNEAQ (reference sequence). The CDR3 totals 15 residues. The CDR3 sequence is CASSSPVGSTETQYF. CDR3 coding DNA: TGTGCCAGCAGTTCTCCTGTTGGGTCGACGGAGACCCAGTACTTC.